These 10 T cell receptor beta chains were all obtained from the same sample, sequenced in a study of cytomegalovirus exposure and HLA in healthy donors. The table came from immunoSEQ multiplex PCR; TCRdb's copy has only in-frame clones and leaves some out. The sample holds about 170,000 clones; approximately 89% are singletons and the top ten take 2% to 3%. Specimen: PBMCs. The receptor source for this set is a man between 18 and 35 years old in good health and CMV-seropositive.

This chain uses TRBV27 with TRBJ2-1; 7 nucleotides align to TRBD2. Germline CDR1 reads MNHEY; CDR2 reads SMNVEV (reference sequence). Trimming removed 2 bases from V and 8 bases from J; junction bases left unmatched: 15. This CDR3 is built from 17 residues. CDR3 sequence reads: CASSLMLGGGPRDEQFF. The CDR3 bases are TGTGCCAGCAGTTTAATGCTGGGGGGGGGTCCAAGAGATGAGCAGTTCTTC.

The rearrangement joins TRBV6-5 to TRBJ1-2; D might be TRBD1 (5 bases). V was pared by 6 bases and J by 8 bases, with 13 bases between. The CDR3 runs to 12 residues. Germline CDR1 and CDR2: MNHEY and SVGAGI. CDR3 residues: CASRGLQEGYTF. CDR3 coding DNA: TGTGCCAGCAGGGGACTGCAAGAGGGCTACACCTTC.

The V and J genes are TRBV27 and TRBJ2-7, with D perhaps TRBD1 (6 bases). The CDR3 consists of 12 residues. Germline CDR1 MNHEY, CDR2 SMNVEV (reference sequence). V lost 5 bases and J 3 bases, leaving 8 bases between the germline ends. The chain's CDR3 is CASSGQSYEQYF. The CDR3 nucleotides are TGTGCCAGCAGTGGACAGAGCTACGAGCAGTACTTC.

The chain links TRBV5-6 to TRBJ2-7, with no clear D. This CDR3 spans 16 amino acids. V was shortened by 3 bases and J by 7 bases, with 23 bases between the two germline ends. Per the germline V gene, CDR1 is SGHDT and CDR2 is YYEEEE. The chain's CDR3 is CASSSDVYRPLLEQYF. CDR3 sequence (DNA): TGTGCCAGCAGCTCAGACGTATACAGACCCCTTCTAGAGCAGTACTTC.

The V gene is TRBV18, the J gene TRBJ2-7; 14 nucleotides line up with TRBD2. Per germline, CDR1 KGHSH and CDR2 LQKENI. The CDR3 length is 17 residues. V was pared by 3 bases and J by 5 bases, with 9 bases of the junction left unmatched. CDR3 amino acids: CASSPRLAGGEQNEQYF. CDR3 nucleotide sequence: TGTGCCAGCTCACCCAGACTAGCGGGAGGGGAACAGAACGAGCAGTACTTC.

The rearrangement uses TRBV7-9 and TRBJ2-4; no clear D. Trimming took off 5 bases at V and 0 bases at J, with 11 bases between the two ends. The germline CDR1 and CDR2 sequences are SEHNR and FQNEAQ (reference sequence). CDR3 length: 15 residues. Written as DNA, the CDR3 is TGTGCCAGCAGCGTATCCGAACTAGCCAAAAACATTCAGTACTTC. Protein sequence: CASSVSELAKNIQYF.

V and J are TRBV9 and TRBJ2-1; 12 bases agree with TRBD2. V gave up 0 bases and J gave up 6 bases; unmatched junction bases: 7. The CDR3 runs 17 residues. Germline V lookup: CDR1 SGDLS, CDR2 YYNGEE. In nucleotides, the CDR3 is TGTGCCAGCAGCGTAGCTTCAGGACTAGCGGGGCCCAATGAGCAGTTCTTC. Translation gives CASSVASGLAGPNEQFF.

The gene calls are TRBV7-2 and TRBJ2-3, with 13 nucleotides matching TRBD2. The CDR3 is 14 residues long. V trimming: 5 bases; J trimming: 11 bases; junction bases outside the gene matches: 7. Germline V gene data show CDR1 as SGHTA and CDR2 as FQGNSA. The CDR3 bases are TGTGCCAGCAGCCAGACCCGACTAGCGGGAGGGCAGTATTTT. Translating it yields CASSQTRLAGGQYF.

The V call is TRBV4-2, the J call TRBJ2-1; 8 bases map to TRBD2. V trimming: 0 bases; J trimming: 0 bases; junction bases outside the gene matches: 7. Per germline, CDR1 LGHNA and CDR2 YNFKEQ. The CDR3 totals 18 residues. The CDR3 reads CASSQDGLAGSSYNEQFF. The DNA of the CDR3 is TGTGCCAGCAGCCAAGATGGGCTAGCGGGTAGCTCCTACAATGAGCAGTTCTTC.

The chain carries TRBV29-1 and TRBJ2-3; 12 nucleotides match TRBD2. The CDR3 loop spans 16 amino acids. V shed 6 bases and J 5 bases; nucleotides not matched to a gene: 12. Germline CDR1 is SQVTM and CDR2 is ANQGSEA. The CDR3 DNA reads TGCAGCGTCTTACATTCGATGACTAGCGGGAGAGATACGCAGTATTTT. Amino acid sequence: CSVLHSMTSGRDTQYF.